The clone carrying this T cell receptor beta chain has more than one count but fewer than ten. What it binds is not known. This sample was included in a study of identical twins. Study observations and caveats: While abundant cord blood beta clonotypes carried fewer insertions, memory repertoires showed no such pattern. The analysis was cross-sectional rather than longitudinal within donors. Modeled out-of-frame TCR alpha sharing in monozygotic twins fell below observed levels. For out-of-frame beta sequences, excess twin sharing was weaker.

Via MiXCR, TCRdb re-called the 5' RACE reads, giving one row per CDR3 protein. The sample includes some 1,700,000 distinct CDR3 sequences, around a third of them seen just once. Looked up from germline, CDR1 is MGHDK and CDR2 is SYGVNS. The V and J ends lost 2 bases and 6 bases, in that order; junction bases with no gene match: 6. This CDR3 is 14 amino acids long. Sequenced input: cord blood. The sequence derives from a newborn girl in good health. V is TRBV25-1 and J is TRBJ1-1; 7 nucleotides agree with TRBD1. The CDR3 sequence is CASSEIVQGAEAFF. Written as DNA, the CDR3 is TGTGCCAGCAGTGAAATCGTCCAGGGGGCTGAAGCTTTCTTT.